Below, 27 T cell receptor beta chains from the same sample are listed, as sequenced in a study of human thymus T cells. Thymic tissue was derived from resections collected during corrective heart surgery. The assay was immunoSEQ multiplex PCR, and TCRdb's table has in-frame clones only and misses some. Among 55,000 to 85,000 clones listed, roughly 94% were seen once. The specimen was thymus tissue. Receptor source: a girl less than two years old with a congenital heart defect but otherwise immunologically healthy.

J is TRBJ1-3 and V is TRBV12-5, with D possibly matching TRBD1 (5 bases). CDR1 LGHNT and CDR2 FRNRAP come from the germline V gene. V was cut by 2 bases and J by 0 bases, with 8 bases left in between. The CDR3 is made up of 15 amino acids. The CDR3 DNA sequence: TGTGCTAGTGGTTTGCCGGGGGACTCTGGAAACACCATATATTTT. Amino acids: CASGLPGDSGNTIYF.

The chain recombines TRBV11-3 with TRBJ1-5, with TRBD1 matching 8 bases. This CDR3 is 14 amino acids long. CDR1 is SGHNT, CDR2 YENEEA, per germline. V lost 9 bases and J lost 7; bases outside the gene matches: 11. CDR3: CASPTVTGVQPQHF. As DNA, the CDR3 is TGTGCCAGTCCAACGGTGACAGGGGTACAGCCCCAGCATTTT. Combining the CDR3 with reference TRBV11-3 and TRBJ1-5 gives the whole variable domain EAGVVQSPRYKIIEKKQPVAFWCNPISGHNTLYWYLQNLGQGPELLIRYENEEAVDDSQLPKDRFSAERLKGVDSTLKIQPAELGDSAVYLCASPTVTGVQPQHFGDGTRLSIL.

This rearrangement joins TRBV5-4 to TRBJ2-2; maybe TRBD2 (5 bases). The CDR3 length is 15 residues. Germline V CDR1 and CDR2: SGHNT, YYREEE (reference sequence). Trimming took off 4 bases at V and 1 base at J, with 11 bases between the two ends. CDR3 amino acids: CASSPGILNTGELFF. In DNA, the CDR3 is TGTGCCAGCAGCCCCGGGATTTTGAACACCGGGGAGCTGTTTTTT.

A single count supports this clone. The rearrangement links TRBV18 to TRBJ2-3; TRBD1 might be the D (5 bases). Germline V gene lookup returns CDR1 KGHSH and CDR2 LQKENI. V was shortened by 0 bases and J by 2 bases, with 15 bases between the two germline ends. This CDR3 is built from 17 residues. CDR3 bases: TGTGCCAGCTCACCACCGTTTCGACAGAGTCCCACAGATACGCAGTATTTT. Translating gives CASSPPFRQSPTDTQYF.

The chain carries TRBV14 and TRBJ1-1; no reliable D call. Looked up from germline, CDR1 is SGHDN and CDR2 is FVKESK. V shed 2 bases and J shed 0 bases, with 4 bases lying between them. The CDR3 sequence is 13 residues long. CDR3: CASSQIMNTEAFF. CDR3 in DNA: TGTGCCAGCAGCCAAATCATGAACACTGAAGCTTTCTTT.

The gene calls are TRBV19 and TRBJ2-3; TRBD2 matches at 8 bases. Germline-derived CDR1 and CDR2 are LNHDA and SQIVND (reference sequence). The V segment lost 1 base and the J segment 0 bases; nucleotides outside the gene matches: 6. The CDR3 has 17 amino acids. The CDR3 DNA follows: TGTGCCAGTAGTATAGCCCTTAGCGGGATGAGCACAGATACGCAGTATTTT. Its protein is CASSIALSGMSTDTQYF.

The chain joins TRBV27 to TRBJ2-2; 9 bases agree with TRBD2. CDR3 length: 19 residues. Germline V lookup: CDR1 MNHEY, CDR2 SMNVEV (reference sequence). The V gene end was trimmed by 6 bases and the J gene end by 5 bases; junction bases not matched to a gene: 19. The CDR3 region is CASSPNHYNSGSWTGELFF. The CDR3 DNA reads as TGTGCCAGCAGCCCGAATCACTACAATAGCGGGAGTTGGACCGGGGAGCTGTTTTTT.

The CDR3 sequence: CASSAHRGGRQETQYF. CDR3 in DNA: TGTGCCAGCAGCGCCCACAGGGGGGGGAGACAAGAGACCCAGTACTTC. This sequence joins TRBV9 and TRBJ2-5, with D perhaps matching TRBD1 (8 bases). The CDR3 loop spans 16 amino acids. V lost 3 bases to trimming and J lost 2 bases, with 17 bases between them. From germline, CDR1 is SGDLS and CDR2 YYNGEE.

The chain couples TRBV9 to TRBJ1-1, with D perhaps matching TRBD1 (5 bases). The V and J ends lost 3 bases and 11 bases respectively, with 29 bases between them. The CDR3 extends over 17 amino acids. Germline CDR1 and CDR2: SGDLS and YYNGEE. The CDR3: CASSDDSLTALQDEAFF. DNA of the CDR3: TGTGCCAGCAGCGATGACTCACTGACAGCCCTGCAAGACGAGGCTTTCTTT.

This sequence joins TRBV12-5 and TRBJ1-4; the D is unclear. Deletions cut 6 bases from V and 13 bases from J, with 12 bases between. The V gene's germline CDR1 is LGHNT and CDR2 FRNRAP. The CDR3 has 11 amino acids. The CDR3 loop reads CASGLGPRLFF. The CDR3 nucleotides are TGTGCTAGTGGGTTAGGGCCGCGACTGTTTTTT.

This clone was picked up one time. The V and J genes are TRBV13 and TRBJ1-4, with a possible D match to TRBD1 (6 bases). The CDR3 spans 16 residues. The germline gives CDR1 PRHDT, CDR2 FYEKMQ (reference sequence). V shed 3 bases and J shed 5 bases, with 16 bases lying between them. DNA for the CDR3: TGTGCCAGCAGCTTTTCCCGACAGGTTGGAAATGAAAAACTGTTTTTT. As protein: CASSFSRQVGNEKLFF.

The chain couples TRBV6-1 to TRBJ2-5; 7 positions match TRBD1. The CDR3 covers 12 residues. J was trimmed by 5 bases and V by 11 bases; bases with no gene match: 8. From germline, CDR1 is MNHNS and CDR2 SASEGT. The CDR3 nucleotides read TGTGCCCACGACAGGGTAGAGGAGACCCAGTACTTC. It translates to CAHDRVEETQYF.

The V gene is TRBV4-1, the J gene TRBJ1-2; D not certain. The CDR3 contains 16 residues. The germline V gene encodes CDR1 MGHRA and CDR2 YSYEKL. V lost 1 base and J lost 6, with 18 bases in between. CDR3 DNA sequence: TGCGCCAGCAGCCAAGGACCAGGTTGGGCGAACGATGGCTACACCTTC. Translation: CASSQGPGWANDGYTF.

V is TRBV27 and J is TRBJ1-1; tentatively, D is TRBD1 (6 bases). The CDR3 is 20 amino acids. V was cut by 2 bases and J by 0 bases, with 25 bases left in between. CDR1 is MNHEY and CDR2 is SMNVEV in the germline V gene (reference sequence). The CDR3 DNA reads TGTGCCAGCAGTTTACTTAGGGGGGAAAGGGGACAAGTGGTGAACACTGAAGCTTTCTTT. Protein product: CASSLLRGERGQVVNTEAFF.

This sequence joins TRBV5-4 and TRBJ2-3, with a weak D call TRBD2 (6 bases). The V end lost 0 bases, the J end lost 0 bases, and 14 bases lay between the germline ends. This CDR3 comprises 17 residues. CDR1 SGHNT and CDR2 YYREEE come from the germline V gene (reference sequence). The CDR3 coding sequence is TGTGCCAGCAGCTTGGAGGGGCGCGGGACTAGCACAGATACGCAGTATTTT. Translation gives CASSLEGRGTSTDTQYF.

The genes are TRBV9 and TRBJ1-2, with TRBD1 as a possible D gene (5 bases). Germline assignment: CDR1 SGDLS and CDR2 YYNGEE. Between the trimmed V and J ends, which lost 3 bases and 5 bases, there was a span of 8 bases. There are 12 residues in the CDR3. The CDR3 DNA follows: TGTGCCAGCAGCGGAACAGGATATGGCTACACCTTC. It is translated as CASSGTGYGYTF.

As DNA, the CDR3 is TGCGCCAGCAGCCAACAGCCCCTTGACGGGAGGGTGAGTACCAATGAGCAGTTCTTC. Translating gives CASSQQPLDGRVSTNEQFF. The chain combines TRBV4-3 with TRBJ2-1; 8 bases line up with TRBD2. There are 19 residues in the CDR3. Germline V gives CDR1 LGHNA, CDR2 YSLEER. Germline trimming cut 2 bases from V and 6 bases from J; bases unmatched to any gene: 18.

The table lists this clone with a count of one. The V gene is TRBV9, the J gene TRBJ2-1; 9 bases are shared with TRBD2. V lost 3 bases and J lost 0; bases outside the gene matches: 4. The CDR3 length is 16 residues. CDR1 SGDLS and CDR2 YYNGEE come from the germline V gene. In DNA, the CDR3 is TGTGCCAGCAGCGGACTTAGCGGGAGCTCCTACAATGAGCAGTTCTTC. It is translated as CASSGLSGSSYNEQFF. The whole variable domain, remainder taken from reference TRBV9 and TRBJ2-1, is DSGVTQTPKHLITATGQRVTLRCSPRSGDLSVYWYQQSLDQGLQFLIQYYNGEERAKGNILERFSAQQFPDLHSELNLSSLELGDSALYFCASSGLSGSSYNEQFFGPGTRLTVL.

For the CDR3, the DNA is TGTGCCAGTAGTATAAGTCTGAACACTGAAGCTTTCTTT. As protein: CASSISLNTEAFF. V usage is TRBV19 and J usage is TRBJ1-1; no clear D. The CDR3 sequence is 13 residues long. V dropped 2 bases and J dropped 0 bases, with 4 bases sitting between them. Germline V CDR1 and CDR2: LNHDA, SQIVND (reference sequence).

The chain links TRBV7-6 to TRBJ2-7; tentatively, D is TRBD2 (6 bases). The V gene lost 5 bases and the J gene lost 0 bases, with 17 bases spanning the gap. CDR1 is SGHVS, CDR2 FNYEAQ, per germline. The CDR3 length is 16 residues. CDR3 sequence: CASSHHSGKSSYEQYF. The CDR3 DNA is TGTGCCAGCAGCCACCATAGCGGTAAAAGCTCCTACGAGCAGTACTTC.

The rearrangement joins TRBV6-4 to TRBJ2-1; TRBD2 matches at 9 bases. The J segment lost 1 base and the V segment lost 8 bases, leaving 9 bases of the junction unmatched. From germline, CDR1 is MRHNA and CDR2 SNTAGT. CDR3 length: 16 amino acids. The CDR3 DNA sequence: TGTGCCAGCGGGCGCCTTAGCGGGAGTTCCTACAATGAGCAGTTCTTC. It yields the protein CASGRLSGSSYNEQFF.

This chain joins TRBV28 and TRBJ2-5; D is perhaps TRBD2 (6 bases). The V end was cut by 3 bases, the J end by 7 bases, with 12 bases between. Germline-derived CDR1 and CDR2 are MDHEN and SYDVKM. This CDR3 contains 13 residues. CDR3 coding DNA: TGTGCCAGCAGTTTGGGGGGAGAGGGGACCCAGTACTTC. Translation gives CASSLGGEGTQYF.

The chain is built from TRBV7-6 and TRBJ2-7; possible D gene TRBD2, 6 bases. The CDR3 sequence is 14 residues long. Germline assignment: CDR1 SGHVS and CDR2 FNYEAQ. The V end lost 5 bases, the J end lost 2 bases, and 13 bases lay between the germline ends. CDR3 DNA sequence: TGTGCCAGCAGCGCGACCGGGAGAGCCTACGAGCAGTACTTC. This encodes CASSATGRAYEQYF.

CDR3 coding DNA: TGTGCCAGCAGTCCGAGTCAGCGACGCCGAGCGGGTTCCTACAATGAGCAGTTCTTC. It codes for CASSPSQRRRAGSYNEQFF. The chain employs TRBV27 and TRBJ2-1; tentative D call: TRBD2 (6 bases). The CDR3 contains 19 residues. In germline, CDR1 is MNHEY, CDR2 SMNVEV (reference sequence). V was clipped by 5 bases and J by 1 base, with 24 bases between them.

The chain links TRBV10-1 to TRBJ2-7; 8 bases agree with TRBD1. Germline assignment: CDR1 WNHNN and CDR2 SYGVQD (reference sequence). The V segment lost 10 bases and the J segment 2 bases; nucleotides outside the gene matches: 10. The CDR3 runs to 14 residues. The CDR3: CATSSGQAPYEQYF. CDR3 bases: TGCGCCACTTCATCGGGACAGGCACCCTACGAGCAGTACTTC.

The genes are TRBV7-2 and TRBJ2-1; D gene uncertain. V lost 1 base and J 0 bases, leaving 10 bases between the germline ends. This CDR3 contains 16 residues. CDR1 SGHTA and CDR2 FQGNSA come from the germline V gene. The CDR3 here is CASSLVGFPSYNEQFF. The CDR3 nucleotides read TGTGCCAGCAGCTTAGTCGGGTTCCCCTCCTACAATGAGCAGTTCTTC.

The genes are TRBV7-9 and TRBJ2-5, with TRBD2 identical over 7 bases. The V gene's germline CDR1 is SEHNR and CDR2 FQNEAQ (reference sequence). The CDR3 length is 15 residues. J was trimmed by 2 bases and V by 11 bases; bases with no gene match: 14. The CDR3 here is CASLGEGRGQETQYF. CDR3 DNA: TGTGCCTCCCTAGGGGAGGGCCGGGGACAAGAGACCCAGTACTTC. Full variable domain (outside the CDR3, taken from reference TRBV7-9 and TRBJ2-5): DTGVSQNPRHKITKRGQNVTFRCDPISEHNRLYWYRQTLGQGPEFLTYFQNEAQLEKSRLLSDRFSAERPKGSFSTLEIQRTEQGDSAMYLCASLGEGRGQETQYFGPGTRLLVL.